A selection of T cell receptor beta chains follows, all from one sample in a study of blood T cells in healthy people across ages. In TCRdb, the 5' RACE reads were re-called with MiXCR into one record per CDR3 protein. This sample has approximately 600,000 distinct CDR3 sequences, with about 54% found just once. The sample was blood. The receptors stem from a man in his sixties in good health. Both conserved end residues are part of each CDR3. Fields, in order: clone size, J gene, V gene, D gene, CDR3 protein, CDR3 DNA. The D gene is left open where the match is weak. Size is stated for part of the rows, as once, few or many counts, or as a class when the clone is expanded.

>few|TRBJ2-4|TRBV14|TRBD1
CASSQGQGAIKNIQYF
TGTGCCAGCAGCCAAGGACAGGGGGCTATCAAAAACATTCAGTACTTC
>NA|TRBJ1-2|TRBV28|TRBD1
CASSWGTGYGYTF
TGTGCCAGCAGCTGGGGGACAGGGTATGGCTACACCTTC
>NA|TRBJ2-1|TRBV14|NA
CASSRLSSPWVANEQFF
TGTGCCAGCAGCCGGTTAAGTAGTCCTTGGGTCGCCAATGAGCAGTTCTTC
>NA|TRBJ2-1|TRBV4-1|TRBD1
CASSQFPGDRGVDNGQFF
TGCGCCAGCAGCCAATTTCCAGGGGACAGGGGAGTTGACAATGGGCAGTTCTTC
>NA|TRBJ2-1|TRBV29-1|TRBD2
CSVRRGGVNNEQFF
TGCAGCGTTCGGCGCGGGGGGGTGAACAATGAGCAGTTCTTC
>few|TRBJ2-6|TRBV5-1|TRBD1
CASSLHRDRGQGSGANVLTF
TGCGCCAGCAGCTTACACCGGGACAGGGGGCAAGGCTCTGGGGCCAACGTCCTGACTTTC
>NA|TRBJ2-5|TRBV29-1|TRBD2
CSVNLPAGEQYF
TGCAGCGTTAATCTACCCGCGGGAGAGCAGTACTTC
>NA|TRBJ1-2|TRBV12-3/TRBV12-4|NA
CASSWDGLYGYTF
TGTGCCAGCAGCTGGGACGGACTCTATGGCTACACCTTC
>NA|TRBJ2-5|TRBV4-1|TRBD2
CTSSRGPSRGTSGEAQYF
TGCACCAGCAGCCGGGGTCCTTCCCGTGGGACTAGCGGGGAGGCCCAGTACTTC
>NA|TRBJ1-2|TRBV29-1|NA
CSVEGGTDPNYGYTF
TGCAGCGTTGAAGGCGGGACGGATCCAAACTATGGCTACACCTTC